Listed here are 5 T cell receptor beta chains from one sample, sequenced in a study of shared T cell receptors in the human thymus. The data were produced by immunoSEQ multiplex PCR, yet TCRdb's version contains in-frame clones alone and is incomplete. The sample holds about 660,000 clones; over 75% are singletons and the top ten take over 0.008%. These same records also appear under a second study, on human thymus T cells.

What was sequenced was thymocytes. These receptors were obtained from a boy under three years old with a congenital heart defect.

V and J are TRBV30 and TRBJ2-6, with 7 bases aligning to TRBD2. The CDR3 has 18 amino acids. V was pared by 0 bases and J by 0 bases, with 8 bases of the junction left unmatched. CDR1 and CDR2 from the germline V gene are GTSNPN and SVGIG (reference sequence). CDR3 residues: CAWSVGASGYSGANVLTF. Here the CDR3 DNA reads TGTGCCTGGAGTGTAGGGGCTAGCGGTTACTCTGGGGCCAACGTCCTGACTTTC.

This chain uses TRBV7-2 with TRBJ1-2; TRBD1 matches 9 bases. Germline assignment: CDR1 SGHTA and CDR2 FQGNSA. V lost 4 bases and J lost 5; bases outside the gene matches: 11. The length of the CDR3 is 16 residues. The CDR3 DNA follows: TGTGCCAGCAGCTCCATCGCACGACAGGGGGTTTATGGCTACACCTTC. Translated: CASSSIARQGVYGYTF.

The chain has TRBV6-5 and TRBJ2-7, with 8 bases lining up with TRBD2. With 6 bases clipped from V and 0 bases from J, the junction kept 7 bases outside the gene matches. The CDR3 sequence is 15 residues long. In germline, CDR1 is MNHEY, CDR2 SVGAGI. CDR3 protein: CASRPGLAVSYEQYF. DNA of the CDR3: TGTGCCAGCAGGCCCGGACTAGCTGTCTCCTACGAGCAGTACTTC.

CDR3 sequence reads: CAWSPSTGASNQPQHF. The CDR3 DNA is TGTGCCTGGAGTCCCTCAACAGGGGCCTCCAATCAGCCCCAGCATTTT. The V and J genes are TRBV30 and TRBJ1-5; 7 bases align to TRBD1. Germline V gives CDR1 GTSNPN, CDR2 SVGIG (reference sequence). The ends lost 2 bases at V and 3 bases at J; junction bases unmatched: 10. The CDR3 contains 16 residues.

Details on this clone: Other DNA sequences in this specimen translate into the identical CDR3. The chain uses TRBV9 and TRBJ2-1; 10 bases are shared with TRBD2. V was pared by 2 bases and J by 3 bases, with 2 bases of the junction left unmatched. The CDR3 contains 15 residues. Germline CDR1 and CDR2: SGDLS and YYNGEE. CDR3 in amino acids: CASSVGLADYNEQFF. The CDR3 coding sequence is TGTGCCAGCAGCGTCGGACTAGCGGACTACAATGAGCAGTTCTTC.